The present entry profiles one T cell receptor beta chain with its context. What it binds is unknown. This CDR3 spans 14 amino acids. The data belong to a study of tumor and adjacent non-tumor tissue in lung cancer. Study conclusions and caveats: Significantly higher TCR diversity was found in tumor than normal lung. Tumor repertoires had a smaller top 100 clone share than normal lung.

This sample's RNA came from whole unsorted tissue. A modified ARM-PCR protocol with three rounds of nested PCR amplified TCRbeta. Using its own MiXCR run on the multiplex PCR reads, TCRdb lists one record per CDR3 protein. The sample lists 60,000 to 95,000 distinct CDR3 sequences, around four fifths occurring once. The chain joins TRBV12-3 or TRBV12-4 to TRBJ2-4, with 7 bases aligning to TRBD1. This receptor was taken from a woman aged 45-60 years with non-small cell lung cancer. Sequences were obtained from lung tumor tissue. CDR3 DNA sequence: TGTGGCAGTAGCACTGACGGGACAGAAAACATTCAGTACTTC. As protein: CGSSTDGTENIQYF.